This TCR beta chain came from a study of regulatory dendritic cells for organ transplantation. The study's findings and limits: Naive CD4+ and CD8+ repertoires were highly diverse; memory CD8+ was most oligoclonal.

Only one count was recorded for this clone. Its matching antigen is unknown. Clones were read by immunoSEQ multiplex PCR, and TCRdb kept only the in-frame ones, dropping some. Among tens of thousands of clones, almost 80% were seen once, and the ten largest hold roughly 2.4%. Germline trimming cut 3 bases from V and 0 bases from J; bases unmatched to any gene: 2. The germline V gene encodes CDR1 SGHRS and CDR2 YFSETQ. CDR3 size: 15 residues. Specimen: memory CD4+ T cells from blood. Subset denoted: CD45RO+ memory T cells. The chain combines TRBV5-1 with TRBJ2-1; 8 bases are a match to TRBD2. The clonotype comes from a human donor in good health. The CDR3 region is CASSSGTSSYNEQFF. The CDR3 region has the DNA TGCGCCAGCAGCTCCGGGACTAGCTCCTACAATGAGCAGTTCTTC.